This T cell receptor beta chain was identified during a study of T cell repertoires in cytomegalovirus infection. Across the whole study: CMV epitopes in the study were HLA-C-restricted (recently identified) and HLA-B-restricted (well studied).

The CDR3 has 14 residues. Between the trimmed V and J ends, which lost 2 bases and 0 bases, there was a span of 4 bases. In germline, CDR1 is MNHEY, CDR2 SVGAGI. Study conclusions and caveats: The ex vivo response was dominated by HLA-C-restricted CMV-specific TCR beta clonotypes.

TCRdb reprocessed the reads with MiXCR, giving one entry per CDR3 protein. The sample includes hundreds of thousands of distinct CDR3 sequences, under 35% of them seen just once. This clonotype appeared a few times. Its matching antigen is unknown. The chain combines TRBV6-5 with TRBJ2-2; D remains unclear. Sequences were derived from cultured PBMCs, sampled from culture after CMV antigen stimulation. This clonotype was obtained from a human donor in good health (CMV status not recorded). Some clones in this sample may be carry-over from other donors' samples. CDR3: CASSYIPNTGELFF. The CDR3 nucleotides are TGTGCCAGCAGTTACATCCCGAACACCGGGGAGCTGTTTTTT.